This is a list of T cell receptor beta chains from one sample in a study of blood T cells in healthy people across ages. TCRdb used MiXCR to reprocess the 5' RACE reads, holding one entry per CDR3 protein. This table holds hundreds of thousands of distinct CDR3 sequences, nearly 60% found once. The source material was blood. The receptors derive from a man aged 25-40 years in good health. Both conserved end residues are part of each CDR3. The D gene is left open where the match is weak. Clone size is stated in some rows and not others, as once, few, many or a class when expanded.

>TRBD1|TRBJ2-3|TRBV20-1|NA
CSASAQGALDTQYF
TGCAGTGCTAGCGCCCAGGGGGCTTTAGATACGCAGTATTTT
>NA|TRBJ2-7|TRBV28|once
CASSLPYKNAYEQYF
TGTGCCAGCAGTTTACCATACAAGAACGCCTACGAGCAGTACTTC
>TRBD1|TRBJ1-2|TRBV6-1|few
CASRPSGTGALSTDGYTF
TGTGCCAGCAGACCTTCAGGGACAGGGGCTTTATCAACGGATGGCTACACCTTC
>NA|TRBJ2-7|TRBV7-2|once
CASSSMASSYEQYF
TGTGCCAGCAGCTCAATGGCTAGCTCCTACGAGCAGTACTTC
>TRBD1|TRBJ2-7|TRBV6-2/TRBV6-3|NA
CASSPGQGPNYEQYF
TGTGCCAGCAGTCCGGGACAGGGTCCAAATTACGAGCAGTACTTC
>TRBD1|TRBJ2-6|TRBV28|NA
CASRDRKSSGANVLTF
TGTGCCAGCCGGGACAGGAAAAGCTCTGGGGCCAACGTCCTGACTTTC
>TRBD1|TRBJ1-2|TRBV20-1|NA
CSARPGQGSSGGYTF
TGCAGTGCCCGCCCGGGACAGGGGTCGTCTGGTGGCTACACCTTC
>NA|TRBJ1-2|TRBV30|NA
CAYTGLGGYTF
TGTGCCTATACCGGGCTCGGCGGCTACACCTTC
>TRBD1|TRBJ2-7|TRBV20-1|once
CSAVTGAPHEQYF
TGCAGTGCCGTGACAGGGGCGCCCCACGAGCAGTACTTC
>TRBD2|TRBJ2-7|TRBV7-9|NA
CASSLRVAGDYEQYF
TGTGCCAGCAGCTTGAGGGTAGCGGGGGACTACGAGCAGTACTTC
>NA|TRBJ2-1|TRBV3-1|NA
CASSPETLRYNEQFF
TGTGCCAGCAGCCCGGAGACTCTCAGGTACAATGAGCAGTTCTTC
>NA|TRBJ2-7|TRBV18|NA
CASSRQDQNEQYF
TGTGCCAGCTCACGACAGGATCAAAATGAGCAGTACTTC
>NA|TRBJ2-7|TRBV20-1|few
CSARADLEQYF
TGCAGTGCTAGAGCGGACCTCGAGCAGTACTTC
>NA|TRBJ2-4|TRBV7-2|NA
CASSLARVAKNIPYF
TGTGCCAGCAGCTTAGCGAGGGTAGCCAAAAACATTCCGTACTTC
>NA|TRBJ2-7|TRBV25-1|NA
CASAPGGKPYEQYF
TGTGCCAGTGCCCCCGGTGGTAAACCCTACGAGCAGTACTTC
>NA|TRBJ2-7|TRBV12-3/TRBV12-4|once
CASTTRGDTYEQYF
TGTGCCAGCACCACACGGGGGGACACCTACGAGCAGTACTTC
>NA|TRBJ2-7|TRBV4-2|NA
CAGSQTGTDTYEQYF
TGTGCCGGCAGCCAGACCGGGACGGACACCTACGAGCAGTACTTC
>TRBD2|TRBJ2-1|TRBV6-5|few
CASSFSGGSSYNEQFF
TGTGCCAGCAGCTTCAGCGGCGGGAGCTCCTACAATGAGCAGTTCTTC
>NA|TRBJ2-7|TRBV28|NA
CASTHRESYEQYF
TGTGCCAGCACCCACAGGGAGTCCTACGAGCAGTACTTC
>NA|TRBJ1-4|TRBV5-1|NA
CASSFSNANEKLFF
TGCGCCAGCAGCTTTAGCAACGCTAATGAAAAACTGTTTTTT
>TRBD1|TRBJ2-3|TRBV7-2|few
CASSIGQGGTDTQYF
TGTGCCAGCAGCATTGGACAGGGGGGCACAGATACGCAGTATTTT
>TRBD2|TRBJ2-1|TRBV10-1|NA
CAAGTSGNEQFF
TGCGCCGCCGGGACTAGCGGCAATGAGCAGTTCTTC
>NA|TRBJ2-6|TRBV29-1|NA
CSVPTGPGANVLTF
TGCAGCGTTCCTACAGGACCTGGGGCCAACGTCCTGACTTTC
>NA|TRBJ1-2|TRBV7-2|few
CASSLDTATYGYTF
TGTGCCAGCAGCTTAGATACAGCCACCTATGGCTACACCTTC
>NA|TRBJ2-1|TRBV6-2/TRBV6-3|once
CASSSSIALDDKQFF
TGTGCCAGCAGTTCTTCCATAGCTTTGGACGATAAGCAGTTCTTC
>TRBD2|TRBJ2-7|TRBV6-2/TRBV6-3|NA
CASSYSKRGSSYEQYF
TGTGCCAGCAGTTACTCGAAACGCGGGAGCTCCTACGAGCAGTACTTC
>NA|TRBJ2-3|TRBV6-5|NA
CASSNQADTQYF
TGTGCCAGCAGTAACCAGGCAGATACGCAGTATTTT
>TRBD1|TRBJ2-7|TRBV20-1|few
CSAAGTGLSEQYF
TGCAGTGCTGCCGGGACAGGGTTGTCCGAGCAGTACTTC
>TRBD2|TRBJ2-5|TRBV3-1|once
CASSPYPGTSIQETQYF
TGTGCCAGCAGCCCTTACCCCGGGACTAGCATCCAAGAGACCCAGTACTTC
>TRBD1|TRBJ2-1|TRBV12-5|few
CASGSGQGYNEQFF
TGTGCTAGTGGTTCCGGACAGGGCTACAATGAGCAGTTCTTC
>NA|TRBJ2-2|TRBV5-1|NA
CASSLRHANTGELFF
TGCGCCAGCAGCTTGCGTCATGCAAACACCGGGGAGCTGTTTTTT
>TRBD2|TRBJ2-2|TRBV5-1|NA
CASSSGLAGGGGELFF
TGCGCCAGCAGCTCGGGACTAGCGGGAGGCGGCGGGGAGCTGTTTTTT
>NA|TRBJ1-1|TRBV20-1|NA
CSTEENTEAFF
TGCAGTACGGAGGAGAACACTGAAGCTTTCTTT
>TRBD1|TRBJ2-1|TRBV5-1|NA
CASSMTGGANEQFF
TGCGCCAGCAGCATGACAGGGGGCGCGAATGAGCAGTTCTTC
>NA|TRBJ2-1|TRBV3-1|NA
CASSQVPAAQQFF
TGTGCCAGCAGCCAAGTGCCAGCGGCCCAGCAGTTCTTC
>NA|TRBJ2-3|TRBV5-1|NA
CASKIPSRGGNGDTQYF
TGCGCCAGCAAAATTCCCTCGAGGGGGGGGAATGGAGATACGCAGTATTTT
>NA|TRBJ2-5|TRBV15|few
CATSQGLETQYF
TGTGCCACCAGCCAAGGGCTGGAGACCCAGTACTTC
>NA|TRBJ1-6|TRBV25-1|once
CASSVGPSYNSPLHF
TGTGCCAGCAGTGTGGGTCCATCCTATAATTCACCCCTCCACTTT
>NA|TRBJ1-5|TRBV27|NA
CASSTAGQPQHF
TGTGCCAGCAGTACCGCAGGGCAGCCCCAGCATTTT
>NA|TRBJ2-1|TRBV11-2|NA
CASSAGTDRRNERFF
TGTGCCAGCAGCGCGGGGACGGACCGAAGGAATGAGCGGTTCTTC
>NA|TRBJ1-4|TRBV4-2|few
CASSQPGTFLQGLFF
TGTGCCAGCAGCCAACCCGGGACGTTCCTTCAGGGGCTGTTTTTT
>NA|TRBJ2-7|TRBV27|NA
CASKAIQSSYEQYF
TGTGCCAGCAAGGCCATACAGAGCTCCTACGAGCAGTACTTC